This record concerns one T cell receptor (beta chain) sequence. Its antigen is currently unknown. The entry originates in a study of cytotoxic CD8 clonotypes in ibrutinib-treated CLL. Broader study findings: Clonality grew at ibrutinib response; at progression, it decreased back toward baseline. In sustained-remission versus progressing patients, sampling times differed. In comparison with age-matched healthy donors, baseline clonality was higher and tracked circulating CD8+ T-cell counts.

The repertoire was sequenced with immunoSEQ multiplex PCR; TCRdb's copy has only in-frame clones and lacks some. The sample has more than 15,000 clones, 50% to 75% seen once; the top ten hold more than 25%. Sequenced material: PBMCs, taken after 12 months of ibrutinib treatment. This TCR was recovered from a human donor with chronic lymphocytic leukemia.

CDR3 sequence (DNA): TGCGCCAGCAGCTTGCAAGCCCTCTCCTACAATGAGCAGTTCTTC. Translation gives CASSLQALSYNEQFF. The chain carries TRBV5-1 and TRBJ2-1; D uncertain. Looked up from germline, CDR1 is SGHRS and CDR2 is YFSETQ. The germline V and J ends were trimmed by 1 base and 0 bases, with 8 bases remaining between them. The length of the CDR3 is 15 residues. Supplemented by reference TRBV5-1 and TRBJ2-1, the full variable domain reads KAGVTQTPRYLIKTRGQQVTLSCSPISGHRSVSWYQQTPGQGLQFLFEYFSETQRNKGNFPGRFSGRQFSNSRSEMNVSTLELGDSALYLCASSLQALSYNEQFFGPGTRLTVL.